Detailed here is one T cell receptor beta chain. This clonotype has a handful of counts. It lacks a known antigen. No much larger clone is present one base from it, and per-base qualities are unavailable. TCRdb shows the sequencer as Illumina HiSeq 1500. TCRdb took the public reads, trimmed them with fastp at Q25, ran MiXCR for clone calling and kept in-frame beta chains. Here each entry gathers all rows of one CDR3 protein and keeps the most common genes and DNA. The sample contains some 700,000 distinct CDR3 sequences, approximately 33% of them found a single time. The top ten hold around a sixth of the sample. Read against the paper, the sample's treatment or condition label means: in vitro stimulation with specific CMV peptide epitopes to enrich CMV-specific T cells. V sheds 1 base and J sheds 3 bases, leaving 10 bases between their ends. Reading from cysteine to phenylalanine, the CDR3 counts 16 amino acids. The DNA shown is the 48-base CDR3, in frame from base 1. The germline V gene supplies CDR1 SGHVS and CDR2 FQNEAQ.

These data belong to a study of T cell repertoires in cytomegalovirus infection (dated by TCRdb to the late 2010s). For the study in its entirety: Recently identified HLA-C-restricted CMV epitopes, whose presentation resists viral immunomodulation, were targeted by peptide stimulations together with well-studied HLA-B-restricted epitopes. Donor HLA type was relevant to the analysis, because carriage of CMV infection together with the matching HLA type was indicated by public TCR beta signatures.

The paper's findings and limits, for the study overall: In the ex vivo response, HLA-C-restricted CMV-specific TCR beta clonotypes were dominant, and in two of eight donors the single most frequent clonotype came from this HLA-C-restricted group. Cumulative frequency of public TCR beta family members discriminated carriers of CMV infection plus the relevant HLA type in this cohort and an independent approximately 350-donor cohort.

The sequencing here drew on cultured PBMCs, taken from culture after CMV antigen stimulation. The sequence came from a human donor in good health (CMV status not recorded). Some clones in this sample may be carry-over from other donors' samples. The rearranged segments are TRBV7-8 and TRBJ2-6; the D gene is unclear. The nucleotide sequence reads TGTGCCAGCAGCTTAGTAGGTGGCTTTGGGGCCAACGTCCTGACTTTC. It encodes CASSLVGGFGANVLTF.